Sequencing of this T cell receptor beta chain was carried out in a study of cytomegalovirus exposure and HLA in healthy donors. CDR1 SGHDT and CDR2 YYEEEE come from the germline V gene. The CDR3 spans 15 residues. Trimming removed 2 bases at V and 3 bases at J, with 12 bases between. Primers included in the PCR were 60 Vbeta and 13 Jbeta primers. The table came from immunoSEQ multiplex PCR; TCRdb's copy has only in-frame clones and leaves some out. Among roughly 200,000 clones listed, around three quarters were seen once. V is TRBV5-6 and J is TRBJ1-3; D may be TRBD1 (5 bases). The sample comprised PBMCs. The sequence came from a woman aged 25 to 39 in good health and CMV-seropositive. The CDR3 protein is CASSFGGFSGNTIYF. CDR3 in DNA: TGTGCCAGCAGCTTCGGGGGATTCAGTGGAAACACCATATATTTT.